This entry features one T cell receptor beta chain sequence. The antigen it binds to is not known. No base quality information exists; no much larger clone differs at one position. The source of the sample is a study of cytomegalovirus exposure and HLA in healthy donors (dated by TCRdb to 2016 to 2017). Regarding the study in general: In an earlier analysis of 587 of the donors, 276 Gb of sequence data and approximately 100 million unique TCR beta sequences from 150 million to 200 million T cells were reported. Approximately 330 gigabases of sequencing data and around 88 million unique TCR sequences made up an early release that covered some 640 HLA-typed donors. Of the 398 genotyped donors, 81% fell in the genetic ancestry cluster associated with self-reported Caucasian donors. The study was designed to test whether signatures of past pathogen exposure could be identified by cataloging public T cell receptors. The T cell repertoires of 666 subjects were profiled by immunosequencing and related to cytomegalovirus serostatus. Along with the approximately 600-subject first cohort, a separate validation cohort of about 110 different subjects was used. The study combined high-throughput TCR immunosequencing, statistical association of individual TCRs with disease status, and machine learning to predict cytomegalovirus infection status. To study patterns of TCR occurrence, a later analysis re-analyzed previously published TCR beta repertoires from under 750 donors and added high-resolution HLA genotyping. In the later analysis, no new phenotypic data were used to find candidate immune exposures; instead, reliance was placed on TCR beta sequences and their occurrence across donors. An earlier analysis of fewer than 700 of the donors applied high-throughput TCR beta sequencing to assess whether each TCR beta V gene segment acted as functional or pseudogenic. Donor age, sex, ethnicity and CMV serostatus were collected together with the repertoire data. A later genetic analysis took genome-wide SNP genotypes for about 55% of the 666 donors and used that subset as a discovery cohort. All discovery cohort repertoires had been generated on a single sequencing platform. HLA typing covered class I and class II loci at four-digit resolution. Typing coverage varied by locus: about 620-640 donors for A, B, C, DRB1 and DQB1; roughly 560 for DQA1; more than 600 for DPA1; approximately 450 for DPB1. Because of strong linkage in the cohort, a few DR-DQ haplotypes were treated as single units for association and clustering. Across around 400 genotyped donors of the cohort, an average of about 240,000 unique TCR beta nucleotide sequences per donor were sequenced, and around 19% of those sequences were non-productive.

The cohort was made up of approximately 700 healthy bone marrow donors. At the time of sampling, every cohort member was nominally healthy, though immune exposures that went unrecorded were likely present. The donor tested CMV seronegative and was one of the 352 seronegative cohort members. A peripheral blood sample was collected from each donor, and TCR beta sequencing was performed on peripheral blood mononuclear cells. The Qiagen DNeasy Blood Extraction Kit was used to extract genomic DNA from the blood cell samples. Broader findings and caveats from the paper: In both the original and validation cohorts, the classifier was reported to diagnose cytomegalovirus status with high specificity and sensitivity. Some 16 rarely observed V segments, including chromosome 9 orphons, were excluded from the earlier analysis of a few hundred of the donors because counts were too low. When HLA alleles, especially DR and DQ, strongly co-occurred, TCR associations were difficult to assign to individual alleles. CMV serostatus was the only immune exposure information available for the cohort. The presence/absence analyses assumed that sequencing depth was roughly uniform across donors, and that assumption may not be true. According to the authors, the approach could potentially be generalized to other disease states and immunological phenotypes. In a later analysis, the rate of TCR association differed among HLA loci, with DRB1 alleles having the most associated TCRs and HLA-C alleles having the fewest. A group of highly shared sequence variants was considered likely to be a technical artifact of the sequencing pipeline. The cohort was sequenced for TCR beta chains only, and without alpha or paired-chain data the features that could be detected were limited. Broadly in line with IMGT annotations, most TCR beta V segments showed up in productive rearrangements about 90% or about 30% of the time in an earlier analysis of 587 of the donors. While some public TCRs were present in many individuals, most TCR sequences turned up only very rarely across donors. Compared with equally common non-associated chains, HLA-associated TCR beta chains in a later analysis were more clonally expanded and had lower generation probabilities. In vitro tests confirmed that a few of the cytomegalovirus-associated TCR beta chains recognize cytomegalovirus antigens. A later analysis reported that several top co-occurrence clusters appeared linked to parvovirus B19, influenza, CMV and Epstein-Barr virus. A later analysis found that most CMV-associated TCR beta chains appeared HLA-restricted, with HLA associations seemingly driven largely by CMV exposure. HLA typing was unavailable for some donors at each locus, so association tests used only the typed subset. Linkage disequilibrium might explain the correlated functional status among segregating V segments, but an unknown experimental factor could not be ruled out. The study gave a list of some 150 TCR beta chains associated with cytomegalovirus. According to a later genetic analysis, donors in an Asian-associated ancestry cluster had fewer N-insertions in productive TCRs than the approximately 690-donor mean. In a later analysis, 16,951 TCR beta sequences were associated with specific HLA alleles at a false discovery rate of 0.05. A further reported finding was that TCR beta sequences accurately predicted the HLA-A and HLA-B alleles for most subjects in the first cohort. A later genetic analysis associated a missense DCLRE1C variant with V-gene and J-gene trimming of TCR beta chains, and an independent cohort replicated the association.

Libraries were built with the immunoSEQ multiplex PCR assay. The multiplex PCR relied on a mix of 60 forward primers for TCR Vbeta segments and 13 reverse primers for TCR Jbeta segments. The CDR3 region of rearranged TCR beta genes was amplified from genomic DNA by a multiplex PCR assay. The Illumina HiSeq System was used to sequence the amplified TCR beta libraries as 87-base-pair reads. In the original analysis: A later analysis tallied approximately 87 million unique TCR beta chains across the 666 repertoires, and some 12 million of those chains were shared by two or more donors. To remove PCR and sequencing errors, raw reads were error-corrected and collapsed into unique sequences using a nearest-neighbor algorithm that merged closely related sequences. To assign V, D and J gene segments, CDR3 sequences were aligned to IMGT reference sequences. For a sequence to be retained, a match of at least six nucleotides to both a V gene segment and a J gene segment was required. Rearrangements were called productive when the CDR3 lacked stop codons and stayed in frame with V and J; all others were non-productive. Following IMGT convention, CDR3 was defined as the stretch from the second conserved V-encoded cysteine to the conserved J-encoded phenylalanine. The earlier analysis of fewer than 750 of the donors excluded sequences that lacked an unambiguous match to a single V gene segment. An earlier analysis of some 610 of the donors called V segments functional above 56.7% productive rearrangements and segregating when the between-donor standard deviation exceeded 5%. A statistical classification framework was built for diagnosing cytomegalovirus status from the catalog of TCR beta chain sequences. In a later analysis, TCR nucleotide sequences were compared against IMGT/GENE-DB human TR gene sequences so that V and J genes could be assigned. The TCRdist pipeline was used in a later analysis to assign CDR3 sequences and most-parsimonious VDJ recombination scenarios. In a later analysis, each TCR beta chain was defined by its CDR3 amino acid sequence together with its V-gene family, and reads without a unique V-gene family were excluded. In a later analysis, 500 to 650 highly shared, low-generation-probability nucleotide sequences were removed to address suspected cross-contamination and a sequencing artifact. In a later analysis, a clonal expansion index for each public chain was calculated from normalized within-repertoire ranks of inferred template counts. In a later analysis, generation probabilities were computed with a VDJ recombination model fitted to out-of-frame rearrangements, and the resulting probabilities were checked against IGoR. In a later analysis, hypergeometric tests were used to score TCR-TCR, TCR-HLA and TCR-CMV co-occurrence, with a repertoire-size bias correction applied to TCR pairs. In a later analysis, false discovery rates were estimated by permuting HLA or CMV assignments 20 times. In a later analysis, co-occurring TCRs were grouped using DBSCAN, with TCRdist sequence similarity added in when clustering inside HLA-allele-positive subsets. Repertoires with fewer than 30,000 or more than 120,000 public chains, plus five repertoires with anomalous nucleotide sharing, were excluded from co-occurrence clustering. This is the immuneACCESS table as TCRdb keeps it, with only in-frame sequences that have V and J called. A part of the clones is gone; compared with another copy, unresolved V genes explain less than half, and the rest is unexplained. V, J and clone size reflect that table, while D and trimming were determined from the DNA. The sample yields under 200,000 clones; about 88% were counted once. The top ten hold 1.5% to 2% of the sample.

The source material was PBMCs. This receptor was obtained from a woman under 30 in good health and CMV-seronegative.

The CDR3 is CASSILQGQINYGYTF. The DNA is TGTGCCAGCAGTATACTACAGGGCCAGATAAACTATGGCTACACCTTC. The rearranged segments are TRBV28 and TRBJ1-2; a tentative D call is TRBD1 (6 bases match). Sequences MDHEN (CDR1) and SYDVKM (CDR2) are obtained from the germline V gene. Including cysteine and phenylalanine, the CDR3 has 16 amino acids. Only the CDR3 DNA is retained, 48 bases long and in frame from the first base. A distance of 18 bases separates the germline ends of V and J, which lose 5 bases and 2 bases respectively.